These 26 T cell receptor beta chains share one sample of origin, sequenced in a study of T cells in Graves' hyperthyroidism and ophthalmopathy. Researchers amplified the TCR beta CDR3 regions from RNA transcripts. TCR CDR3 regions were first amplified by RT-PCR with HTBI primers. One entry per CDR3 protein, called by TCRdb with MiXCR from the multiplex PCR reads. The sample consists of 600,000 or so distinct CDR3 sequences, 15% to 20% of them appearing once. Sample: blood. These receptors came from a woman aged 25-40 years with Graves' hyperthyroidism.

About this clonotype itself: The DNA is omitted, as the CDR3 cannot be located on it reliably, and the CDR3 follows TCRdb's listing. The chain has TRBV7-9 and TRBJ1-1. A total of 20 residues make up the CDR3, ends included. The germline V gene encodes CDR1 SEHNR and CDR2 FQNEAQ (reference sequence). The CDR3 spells CASSFYICSPVGRLNTEAFF.

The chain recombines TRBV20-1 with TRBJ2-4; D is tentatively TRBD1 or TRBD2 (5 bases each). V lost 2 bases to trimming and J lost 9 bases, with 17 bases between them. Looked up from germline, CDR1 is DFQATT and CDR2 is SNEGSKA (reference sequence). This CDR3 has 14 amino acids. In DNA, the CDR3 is TGCAGTGCTAGATGGGGGTCGCAGGGTTCCATTCAGTACTTC. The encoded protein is CSARWGSQGSIQYF.

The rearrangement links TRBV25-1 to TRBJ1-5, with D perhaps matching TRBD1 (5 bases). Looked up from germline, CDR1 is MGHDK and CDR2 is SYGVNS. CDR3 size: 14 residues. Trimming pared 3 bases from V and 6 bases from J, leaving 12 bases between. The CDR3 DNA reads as TGTGCCAGCAGTGAGGGCGGGGGGTTTCAGCCCCAGCATTTT. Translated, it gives CASSEGGGFQPQHF. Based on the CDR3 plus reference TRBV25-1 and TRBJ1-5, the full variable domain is EADIYQTPRYLVIGTGKKITLECSQTMGHDKMYWYQQDPGMELHLIHYSYGVNSTEKGDLSSESTVSRIRTEHFPLTLESARPSHTSQYLCASSEGGGFQPQHFGDGTRLSIL.

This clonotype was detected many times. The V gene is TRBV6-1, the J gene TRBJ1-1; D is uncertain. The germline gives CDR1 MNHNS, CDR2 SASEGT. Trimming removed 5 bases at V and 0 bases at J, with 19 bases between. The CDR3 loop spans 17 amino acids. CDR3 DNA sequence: TGTGCCAGCAGTTCTCGCCTCGGGCGCCCCATGAACACTGAAGCTTTCTTT. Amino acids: CASSSRLGRPMNTEAFF.

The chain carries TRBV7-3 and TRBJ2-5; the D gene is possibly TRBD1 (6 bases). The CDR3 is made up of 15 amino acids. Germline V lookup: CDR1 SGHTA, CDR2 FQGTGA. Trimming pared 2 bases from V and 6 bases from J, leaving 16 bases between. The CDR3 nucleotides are TGTGCCAGCAGCTTAGAAGGGGGTTCTCACCAGACCCAGTACTTC. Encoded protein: CASSLEGGSHQTQYF.

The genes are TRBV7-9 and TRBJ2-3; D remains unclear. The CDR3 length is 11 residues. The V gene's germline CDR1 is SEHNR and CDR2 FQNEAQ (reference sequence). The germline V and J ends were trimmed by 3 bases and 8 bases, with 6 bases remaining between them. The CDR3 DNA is TGTGCCAGCAGCTTTGACGGTACGCAGTATTTT. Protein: CASSFDGTQYF.

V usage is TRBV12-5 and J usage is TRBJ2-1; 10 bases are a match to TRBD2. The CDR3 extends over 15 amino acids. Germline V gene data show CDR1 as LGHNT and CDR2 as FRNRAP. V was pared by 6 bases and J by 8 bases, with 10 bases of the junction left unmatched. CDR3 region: CASGATSGFPYEQFF. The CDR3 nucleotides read TGTGCTAGTGGCGCGACTAGCGGGTTTCCGTATGAGCAGTTCTTC.

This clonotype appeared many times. Here the CDR3 reads CASVRIINQPQHF. In DNA, the CDR3 is TGTGCCAGTGTCCGGATCATAAATCAGCCCCAGCATTTT. The genes are TRBV2 and TRBJ1-5; D ambiguous. The CDR3 is made up of 13 amino acids. Trimming took 9 bases from V and 4 from J, leaving 13 bases between them. Germline V CDR1 and CDR2: SNHLY, FYNNEI.

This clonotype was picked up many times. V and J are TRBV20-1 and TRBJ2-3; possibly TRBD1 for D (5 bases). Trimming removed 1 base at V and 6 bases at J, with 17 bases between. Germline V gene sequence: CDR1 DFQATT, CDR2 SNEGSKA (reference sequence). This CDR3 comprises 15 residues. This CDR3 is CSARVAGLSFDTQYF. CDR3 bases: TGCAGTGCTAGAGTGGCAGGGCTGTCCTTTGATACGCAGTATTTT.

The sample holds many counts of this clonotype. The CDR3, as DNA: TGCAGTGCACGGGGGGGAGGAACCTACGAGCAGTACTTC. Protein product: CSARGGGTYEQYF. The gene calls are TRBV20-1 and TRBJ2-7; 8 bases are a match to TRBD2. V dropped 6 bases and J dropped 2; count of bases not matched to a gene: 6. The V gene's germline CDR1 is DFQATT and CDR2 SNEGSKA (reference sequence). This CDR3 comprises 13 residues.

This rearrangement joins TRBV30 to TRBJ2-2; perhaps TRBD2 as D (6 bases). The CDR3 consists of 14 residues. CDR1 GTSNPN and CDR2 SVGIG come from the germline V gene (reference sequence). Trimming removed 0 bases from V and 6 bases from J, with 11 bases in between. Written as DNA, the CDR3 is TGTGCCTGGAGTGTAGGAGGGCAGTCCGGGGAGCTGTTTTTT. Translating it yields CAWSVGGQSGELFF.

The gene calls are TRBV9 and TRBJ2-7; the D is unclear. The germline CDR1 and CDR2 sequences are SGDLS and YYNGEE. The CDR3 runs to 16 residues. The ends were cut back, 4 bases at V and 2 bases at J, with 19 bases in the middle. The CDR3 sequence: CASSMRRETPTYEQYF. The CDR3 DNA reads TGTGCCAGCAGCATGAGACGCGAGACTCCCACCTACGAGCAGTACTTC.

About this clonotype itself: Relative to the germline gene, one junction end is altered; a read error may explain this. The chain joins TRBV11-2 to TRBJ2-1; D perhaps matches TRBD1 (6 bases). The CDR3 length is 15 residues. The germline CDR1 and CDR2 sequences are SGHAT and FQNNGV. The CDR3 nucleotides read TGCGCCAGCAGCCAAGACCCCAGGGGCTACAATGAGCAGTTCTTC. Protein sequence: CASSQDPRGYNEQFF. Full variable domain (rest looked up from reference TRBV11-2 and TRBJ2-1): EAGVAQSPRYKIIEKRQSVAFWCNPISGHATLYWYQQILGQGPKLLIQFQNNGVVDDSQLPKDRFSAERLKGVDSTLKIQPAKLEDSAVYLCASSQDPRGYNEQFFGPGTRLTVL.

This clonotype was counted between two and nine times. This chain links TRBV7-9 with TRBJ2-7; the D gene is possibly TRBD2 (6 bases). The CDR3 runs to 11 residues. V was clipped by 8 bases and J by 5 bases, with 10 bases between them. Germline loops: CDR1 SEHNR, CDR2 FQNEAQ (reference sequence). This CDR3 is CASGRKDEQYF. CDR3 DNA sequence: TGTGCCAGCGGGAGGAAGGACGAGCAGTACTTC.

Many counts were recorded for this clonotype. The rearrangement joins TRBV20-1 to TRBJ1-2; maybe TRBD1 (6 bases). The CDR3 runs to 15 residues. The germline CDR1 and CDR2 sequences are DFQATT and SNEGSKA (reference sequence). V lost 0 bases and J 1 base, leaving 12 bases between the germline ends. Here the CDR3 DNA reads TGCAGTGCTAGAGATCCAGGGGAACTTAACTATGGCTACACCTTC. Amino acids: CSARDPGELNYGYTF.

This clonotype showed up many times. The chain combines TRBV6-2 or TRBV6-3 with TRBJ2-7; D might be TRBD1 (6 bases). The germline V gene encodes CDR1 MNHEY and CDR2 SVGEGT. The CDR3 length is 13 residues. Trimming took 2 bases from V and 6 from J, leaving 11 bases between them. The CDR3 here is CASSYNTGLEQYF. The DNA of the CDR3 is TGTGCCAGCAGTTACAATACAGGGCTCGAGCAGTACTTC.

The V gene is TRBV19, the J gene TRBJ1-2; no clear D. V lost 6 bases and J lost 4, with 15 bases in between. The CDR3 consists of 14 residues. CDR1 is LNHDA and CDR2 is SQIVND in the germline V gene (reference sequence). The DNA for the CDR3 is TGTGCCAGTAGCCTGGTTTGGGGAGGCTATGGCTACACCTTC. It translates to CASSLVWGGYGYTF.

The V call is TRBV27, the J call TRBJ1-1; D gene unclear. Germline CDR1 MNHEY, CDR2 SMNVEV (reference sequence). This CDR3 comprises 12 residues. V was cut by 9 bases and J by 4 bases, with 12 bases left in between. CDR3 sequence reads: CASFKGRTEAFF. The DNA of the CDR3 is TGTGCCAGTTTTAAAGGACGCACTGAAGCTTTCTTT.

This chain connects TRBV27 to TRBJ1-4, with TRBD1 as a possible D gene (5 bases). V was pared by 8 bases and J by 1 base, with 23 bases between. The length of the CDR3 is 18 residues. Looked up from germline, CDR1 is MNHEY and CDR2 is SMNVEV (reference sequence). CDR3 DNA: TGTGCCAGCCCAGGGCGAGGAGGTAGCGCCCAAACTAATGAAAAACTGTTTTTT. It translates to CASPGRGGSAQTNEKLFF.

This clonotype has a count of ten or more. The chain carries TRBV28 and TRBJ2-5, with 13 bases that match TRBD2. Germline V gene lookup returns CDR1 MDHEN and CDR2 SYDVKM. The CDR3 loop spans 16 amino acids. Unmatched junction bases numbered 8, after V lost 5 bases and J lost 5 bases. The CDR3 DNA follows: TGTGCCAGCAGTGGGACTAGCGGGGCCCGCGGTGAGACCCAGTACTTC. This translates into CASSGTSGARGETQYF.

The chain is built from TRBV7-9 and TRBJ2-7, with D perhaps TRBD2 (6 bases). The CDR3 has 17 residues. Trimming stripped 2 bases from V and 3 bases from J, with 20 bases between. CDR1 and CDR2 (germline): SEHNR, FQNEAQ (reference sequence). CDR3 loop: CASSLYTAGTSIYEQYF. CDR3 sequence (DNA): TGTGCCAGCAGCTTATATACCGCCGGGACTTCGATCTACGAGCAGTACTTC.

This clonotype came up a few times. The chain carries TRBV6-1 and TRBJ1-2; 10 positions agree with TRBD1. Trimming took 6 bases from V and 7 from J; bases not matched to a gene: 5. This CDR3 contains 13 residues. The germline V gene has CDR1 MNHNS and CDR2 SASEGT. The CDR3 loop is CASRQGQGLGYTF. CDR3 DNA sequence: TGTGCCAGCAGGCAGGGACAGGGGCTTGGCTACACCTTC.

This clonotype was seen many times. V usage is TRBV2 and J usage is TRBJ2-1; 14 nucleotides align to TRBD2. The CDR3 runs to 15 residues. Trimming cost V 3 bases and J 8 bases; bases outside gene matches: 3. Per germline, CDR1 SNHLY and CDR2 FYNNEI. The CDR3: CASSEGLAGDHEQFF. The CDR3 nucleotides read TGTGCCAGCAGTGAGGGACTAGCGGGAGATCATGAGCAGTTCTTC.

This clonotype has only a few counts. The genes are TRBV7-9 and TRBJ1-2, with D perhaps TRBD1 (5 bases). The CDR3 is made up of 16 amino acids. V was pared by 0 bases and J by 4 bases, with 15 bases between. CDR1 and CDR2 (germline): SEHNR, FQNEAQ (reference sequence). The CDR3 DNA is TGTGCCAGCAGCTTAGCGGGGGAGGGGCCCTCCTATGGCTACACCTTC. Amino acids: CASSLAGEGPSYGYTF.

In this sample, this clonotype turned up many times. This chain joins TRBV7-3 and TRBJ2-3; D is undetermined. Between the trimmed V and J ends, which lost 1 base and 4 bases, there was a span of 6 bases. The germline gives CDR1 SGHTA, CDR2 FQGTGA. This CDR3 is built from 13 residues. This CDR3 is CASSLMTSDTQYF. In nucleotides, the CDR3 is TGTGCCAGCAGCTTAATGACTTCAGATACGCAGTATTTT.

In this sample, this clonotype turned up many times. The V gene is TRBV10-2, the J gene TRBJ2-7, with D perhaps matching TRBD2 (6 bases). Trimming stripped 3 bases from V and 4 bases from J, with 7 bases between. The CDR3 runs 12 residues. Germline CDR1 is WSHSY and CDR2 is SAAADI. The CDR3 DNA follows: TGCGCCAGCAGTGACGGAGGGTACGAGCAGTACTTC. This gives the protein CASSDGGYEQYF.